This T cell receptor beta chain is from a study of cytomegalovirus exposure and HLA in healthy donors. Whole-study findings and limits: CMV antigen specificity of a few CMV-associated chains was confirmed in vitro. DRB1 had the most TCR associations and HLA-C the fewest, a later analysis found, with rates varying by HLA locus. The study reported that TCR beta sequences accurately predicted HLA-A and HLA-B alleles in most subjects. About 87% or about 30% of the time was how often most TCR beta V segments were productive, according to an earlier analysis.

A multiplex PCR was run with 60 Vbeta primers and 13 Jbeta primers. The data were produced by immunoSEQ multiplex PCR, yet TCRdb's version contains in-frame clones alone and is incomplete. The table shows about 170,000 clones, with roughly 86% occurring only once. The V gene end was trimmed by 1 base and the J gene end by 3 bases; junction bases not matched to a gene: 2. CDR1 is SGHRS, CDR2 YFSETQ, per germline. The CDR3 totals 14 residues. This clone was seen only once. Its antigen is undetermined. This receptor was identified in a girl aged 5-17 years in good health and CMV-seropositive. The V gene is TRBV5-1, the J gene TRBJ1-1, with 8 positions matching TRBD1. Sequenced material: PBMCs. The CDR3 region has the DNA TGCGCCAGCAGCTTGAGGACAGGGCACACTGAAGCTTTCTTT. Residues: CASSLRTGHTEAFF.